Listed here are 19 T cell receptor beta chains from one sample, sequenced in a study of shared clonotypes between healthy human individuals. Here immunoSEQ multiplex PCR was the method, and the copy in TCRdb shows in-frame clones only, minus some. The table records roughly 2.4 million clones, about 94% of them present only once. Sequencing used naive CD4+ T cells sorted from blood. Subset described: CD45RA+ positively selected. The receptors were gathered from a man aged 18 to 35 in good health.

This clone was detected only once. The gene calls are TRBV10-3 and TRBJ2-1; the D gene is possibly TRBD2 (5 bases). Trimming pared 6 bases from V and 5 bases from J, leaving 17 bases between. The CDR3 extends over 15 amino acids. Germline loops: CDR1 ENHRY, CDR2 SYGVKD. The CDR3 is CAIRRAWNMNNEQFF. The CDR3 nucleotides read TGTGCCATCAGGAGGGCCTGGAATATGAACAATGAGCAGTTCTTC.

The V call is TRBV5-1, the J call TRBJ2-7; D is tentatively TRBD1 or TRBD2 (6 bases each). Germline loops: CDR1 SGHRS, CDR2 YFSETQ. Trimming removed 6 bases from V and 0 bases from J, with 22 bases in between. This CDR3 is 17 amino acids long. As DNA, the CDR3 is TGCGCCAGCACCGCAAAGAAAGGGGGAGGTGACTCCTACGAGCAGTACTTC. As protein: CASTAKKGGGDSYEQYF.

V is TRBV6-6 and J is TRBJ1-3, with TRBD1 matching 7 bases. The CDR3 length is 15 residues. V was pared by 7 bases and J by 0 bases, with 6 bases of the junction left unmatched. Germline CDR1 MNHNY, CDR2 SVGAGI (reference sequence). In DNA form, the CDR3 reads TGTGCCAGCACCTCAGGACAGGCCTCTGGAAACACCATATATTTT. Translating gives CASTSGQASGNTIYF.

As to this clone: In this CDR3 the conserved last residue, phenylalanine or tryptophan, is missing, so a read error is likely. Because the CDR3's place on the DNA is in doubt, the DNA is left out and the CDR3 is given as listed by TCRdb. V is TRBV21-1 and J is TRBJ1-1. TRBV21-1 is classified as a pseudogene. The CDR3 length is 9 residues, termini included. The CDR3 spells CASSKAGTR.

In regard to this clone: The same CDR3 is also encoded by other DNA sequences in this sample. The gene calls are TRBV10-3 and TRBJ2-5, with D perhaps matching TRBD1 (5 bases). Trimming cost V 0 bases and J 2 bases, with 7 bases left between them. This CDR3 region has 14 residues. CDR1 is ENHRY, CDR2 SYGVKD, per germline. The CDR3 sequence: CAISESGQQETQYF. The CDR3 DNA reads TGTGCCATCAGTGAGTCGGGGCAGCAAGAGACCCAGTACTTC.

This chain uses TRBV29-1 with TRBJ2-3, with 10 bases that match TRBD1. The J segment lost 3 bases and the V segment lost 6 bases, leaving 9 bases of the junction unmatched. The germline gives CDR1 SQVTM, CDR2 ANQGSEA. The CDR3 has 15 residues. This chain's CDR3 is CSVVAPGQGTDTQYF. The CDR3 DNA reads TGCAGCGTCGTAGCACCGGGACAGGGGACAGATACGCAGTATTTT.

The chain carries TRBV30 and TRBJ1-2, with 11 bases fitting TRBD1. Germline CDR1 is GTSNPN and CDR2 is SVGIG (reference sequence). CDR3 size: 16 residues. V lost 7 bases and J lost 0; bases outside the gene matches: 10. CDR3 amino acids: CASKGRDRGANYGYTF. For the CDR3, the DNA is TGTGCCTCCAAGGGGCGGGACAGGGGGGCTAACTATGGCTACACCTTC. Using reference TRBV30 and TRBJ1-2 for the parts outside the CDR3, the full variable domain is SQTIHQWPATLVQPVGSPLSLECTVEGTSNPNLYWYRQAAGRGLQLLFYSVGIGQISSEVPQNLSASRPQDRQFILSSKKLLLSDSGFYLCASKGRDRGANYGYTFGSGTRLTVV.

The chain carries TRBV7-6 and TRBJ2-1, with 7 bases that match TRBD2. Per the germline V gene, CDR1 is SGHVS and CDR2 is FNYEAQ. V gave up 1 base and J gave up 2 bases; unmatched junction bases: 2. The CDR3 is 15 residues long. This CDR3 is CASSLGGTTYNEQFF. Here the CDR3 DNA reads TGTGCCAGCAGCTTAGGTGGGACTACCTACAATGAGCAGTTCTTC.

CDR3 nucleotides: TGTGCCTGGAGTATCGGGGGGGGTGAGCAGTTCTTC. It specifies CAWSIGGGEQFF. The rearrangement uses TRBV30 and TRBJ2-1, with 8 bases that match TRBD2. The CDR3 has 12 amino acids. The germline V gene has CDR1 GTSNPN and CDR2 SVGIG (reference sequence). After removal of 2 bases from V and 9 bases from J, the junction contained 3 bases not matched to a gene.

This chain uses TRBV18 with TRBJ1-1; the D gene is possibly TRBD1 (6 bases). This CDR3 is built from 14 residues. The germline V and J ends were trimmed by 4 bases and 0 bases, with 9 bases remaining between them. From germline, CDR1 is KGHSH and CDR2 LQKENI. CDR3 loop: CASSQGGMNTEAFF. The CDR3 DNA reads TGTGCCAGCTCACAGGGGGGGATGAACACTGAAGCTTTCTTT.

V usage is TRBV4-3 and J usage is TRBJ2-7, with D perhaps TRBD2 (6 bases). The germline V gene encodes CDR1 LGHNA and CDR2 YSLEER. The length of the CDR3 is 15 residues. Deletions cut 3 bases from V and 3 bases from J, with 15 bases between. CDR3: CASSQGTEGFYEQYF. DNA for the CDR3: TGCGCCAGCAGCCAGGGAACGGAGGGGTTCTACGAGCAGTACTTC.

Concerning this clone itself: A read error may account for a junction end that differs from germline. The chain employs TRBV2 and TRBJ2-3; 10 nucleotides align to TRBD2. Germline V CDR1 and CDR2: SNHLY, FYNNEI. This CDR3 spans 13 amino acids. The CDR3 sequence: CARRTSGTDTQYF. The CDR3 coding sequence is TGTGCCAGGAGGACTAGCGGCACAGATACACAGTATTTT.

The chain combines TRBV30 with TRBJ2-6; no clear D gene. CDR1 and CDR2 from the germline V gene are GTSNPN and SVGIG (reference sequence). V was trimmed by 2 bases and J by 1 base, leaving 3 bases between them. The CDR3 contains 13 residues. In DNA form, the CDR3 reads TGTGCCTGGAGTCAATCTGGGGCCAACGTCCTGACTTTC. Its translation is CAWSQSGANVLTF.

V is TRBV7-9 and J is TRBJ2-2; no clear D. Germline CDR1 reads SEHNR; CDR2 reads FQNEAQ (reference sequence). With 6 bases removed from V and 4 bases from J, the gap between germline ends came to 6 bases. This CDR3 spans 12 amino acids. In nucleotides, the CDR3 is TGTGCCAGCAGTAGTACCACCGGGGAGCTGTTTTTT. Translation: CASSSTTGELFF.

The chain links TRBV4-1 to TRBJ2-1; D may be TRBD2 (6 bases). Trimming took off 1 base at V and 13 bases at J, with 11 bases between the two ends. Germline loops: CDR1 MGHRA, CDR2 YSYEKL. The CDR3 runs to 12 residues. CDR3 sequence: CASSQASSGQFF. The DNA of the CDR3 is TGCGCCAGCAGCCAAGCTAGTAGCGGCCAGTTCTTC.

The chain joins TRBV5-4 to TRBJ1-3; tentatively, D is TRBD1 (5 bases). The V and J ends lost 2 bases and 7 bases respectively, with 10 bases between them. There are 13 residues in the CDR3. The germline V gene encodes CDR1 SGHNT and CDR2 YYREEE (reference sequence). CDR3 amino acids: CASSFAGVNTIYF. CDR3 coding DNA: TGTGCCAGCAGCTTTGCGGGGGTTAACACCATATATTTT.

This chain uses TRBV5-4 with TRBJ2-1, with 8 bases fitting TRBD2. V lost 4 bases, J lost 1 base, and 7 bases stayed unmatched. The germline V gene encodes CDR1 SGHNT and CDR2 YYREEE (reference sequence). The CDR3 sequence is 16 residues long. CDR3 region: CASSGTSQESYNEQFF. CDR3 nucleotide sequence: TGTGCCAGCAGCGGGACTAGTCAAGAATCCTACAATGAGCAGTTCTTC.

The gene calls are TRBV10-2 and TRBJ2-7, with D unclear. Per germline, CDR1 WSHSY and CDR2 SAAADI. This CDR3 spans 15 amino acids. Trimming removed 3 bases from V and 2 bases from J, with 14 bases in between. Written as DNA, the CDR3 is TGCGCCAGCAGTGAAAGTCCACTGGCAGCCTACGAGCAGTACTTC. It translates to CASSESPLAAYEQYF.

This clone has just one count. The rearrangement links TRBV29-1 to TRBJ1-5, with TRBD1 identical over 7 bases. Germline assignment: CDR1 SQVTM and CDR2 ANQGSEA. Trimming took 7 bases from V and 4 from J; bases not matched to a gene: 4. CDR3 length: 12 residues. The CDR3 protein is CSAGQENQPQHF. In DNA form, the CDR3 reads TGCAGCGCCGGACAGGAGAATCAGCCCCAGCATTTT.